This T cell receptor beta chain came from a study of blood T cell repertoires in COVID-19. Study in general: Samples of COVID-19 (acute and convalescent) were obtained from the United States, Italy and Spain. The analysed material was cDNA or gDNA that came from T cells, B-cell-depleted T cells, or PBMCs.

Deletions cut 6 bases from V and 0 bases from J, with 11 bases between. The V gene's germline CDR1 is MNHEY and CDR2 SVGEGT. The CDR3 contains 15 residues. In the authors' methods: Estimates of nucleated cell counts were drawn from the amplification of reference gene primers. Method: immunoSEQ multiplex PCR; TCRdb's copy keeps in-frame clones and lacks some. Clone size and the V and J calls come from that table; the DNA yielded D and trimming. The sample consists of around 300,000 clones, around 90% of them appearing once. V gene TRBV6-2 or TRBV6-3 combines with J gene TRBJ1-4; D is uncertain. Sequenced input: PBMCs or T cells enriched from blood (not recorded which). The clonotype originates from a woman aged 25 to 39 who had recovered from COVID-19. The CDR3 region has the DNA TGTGCCAGCAGCCAGACATCTGCAACTAATGAAAAACTGTTTTTT. Translation: CASSQTSATNEKLFF.